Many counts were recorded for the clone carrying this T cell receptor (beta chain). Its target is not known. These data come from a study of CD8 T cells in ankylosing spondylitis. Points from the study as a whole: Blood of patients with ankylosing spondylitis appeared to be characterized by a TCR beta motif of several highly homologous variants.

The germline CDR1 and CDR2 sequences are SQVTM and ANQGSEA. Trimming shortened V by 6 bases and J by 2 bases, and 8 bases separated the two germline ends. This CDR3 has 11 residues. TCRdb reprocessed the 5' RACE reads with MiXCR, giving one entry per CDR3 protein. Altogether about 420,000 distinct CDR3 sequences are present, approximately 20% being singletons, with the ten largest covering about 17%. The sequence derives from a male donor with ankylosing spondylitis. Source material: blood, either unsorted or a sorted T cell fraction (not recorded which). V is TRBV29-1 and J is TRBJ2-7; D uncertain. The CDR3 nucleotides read TGCAGCGTGGCAGCGCCCTACGAGCAGTACTTC. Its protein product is CSVAAPYEQYF.